This TCR beta chain was sequenced in a study of CXCR3-negative and CXCR3-positive naive CD8 T cells. Naive CD8+ T cells showed CD45RO-CCR7+CD27+CD95-. TRB cDNA libraries were made by UMI-labeled 5' RACE. For each CDR3 protein, TCRdb gives one entry from its re-call of the 5' RACE reads, without DNA. Recorded for this sample: approximately 6,500 distinct CDR3 sequences. Its frequency marks this clonotype as medium-sized. The germline V gene has CDR1 ENHRY and CDR2 SYGVKD. The CDR3 runs to 15 residues. This sequence joins TRBV10-3 and TRBJ2-3. This clonotype was sampled from a human donor in good health. Some clones in this sample may be carry-over from other donors' samples. The sequenced sample was naive CXCR3- CD8+ T cells from blood. Specified subset: CD45RO-CCR7+CD27+CD95- naive CD8+ T cells lacking CXCR3 (TNR3-). This chain's CDR3 is CAISEWLASTDTQYF.